Below, 16 T cell receptor beta chains from the same sample are listed, as sequenced in a study of response to subunit inactivated influenza vaccine. MiXCR, applied by TCRdb to the RT-PCR reads, yields one record per CDR3 protein. The sample includes hundreds of thousands of distinct CDR3 sequences, approximately 15% of them seen just once. Specimen: PBMCs from blood, collected approximately 15 days before vaccination. All receptors derive from a man in his fifties or sixties who received an inactivated influenza vaccine.

The V and J genes are TRBV6-2 or TRBV6-3 and TRBJ2-1, with D perhaps TRBD1 (6 bases). V lost 1 base and J 5 bases, leaving 9 bases between the germline ends. The germline V gene has CDR1 MNHEY and CDR2 SVGEGT. The CDR3 totals 14 residues. CDR3 amino acids: CASSYLGANNEQFF. The CDR3 nucleotides read TGTGCCAGCAGTTACTTGGGGGCGAACAATGAGCAGTTCTTC.

CDR3 in amino acids: CASSLHPGTGSAYEQYF. Written as DNA, the CDR3 is TGTGCCAGCAGCTTACACCCGGGGACAGGGTCTGCCTACGAGCAGTACTTC. This chain joins TRBV7-6 and TRBJ2-7, with TRBD1 identical over 9 bases. The CDR3 has 17 residues. The junction had 10 bases not matched to a gene; V was cut back by 2 bases and J by 2 bases. Per germline, CDR1 SGHVS and CDR2 FNYEAQ.

The chain employs TRBV4-2 and TRBJ2-7, with 7 bases that match TRBD1. The length of the CDR3 is 15 residues. Germline V lookup: CDR1 LGHNA, CDR2 YNFKEQ. V dropped 0 bases and J dropped 2; count of bases not matched to a gene: 4. CDR3 in DNA: TGTGCCAGCAGCCAAGAATTTGACAGGGCCTACGAGCAGTACTTC. Protein: CASSQEFDRAYEQYF.

The table lists this clonotype with a few counts. The chain couples TRBV29-1 to TRBJ1-1; possibly TRBD1 for D (6 bases). Trimming shortened V by 5 bases and J by 3 bases, and 22 bases separated the two germline ends. Per germline, CDR1 SQVTM and CDR2 ANQGSEA. The CDR3 contains 16 residues. CDR3 residues: CSVRYRADSRDTEAFF. In nucleotides, the CDR3 is TGCAGCGTTCGATACAGGGCGGATAGTAGGGACACTGAAGCTTTCTTT.

The V and J genes are TRBV5-5 and TRBJ2-1, with 7 positions matching TRBD2. The CDR3 extends over 15 amino acids. Trimming at V came to 1 base and at J to 8 bases, leaving 9 bases not matched to a gene. Germline assignment: CDR1 SGHKS and CDR2 YYEKEE (reference sequence). The CDR3 sequence: CASSLWLAVTDEQFF. The CDR3 DNA sequence: TGTGCCAGCAGCTTGTGGCTAGCGGTAACCGATGAGCAGTTCTTC.

V usage is TRBV7-2 and J usage is TRBJ2-3, with D perhaps TRBD2 (5 bases). The CDR3 extends over 14 amino acids. The V end was cut by 3 bases, the J end by 2 bases, with 9 bases between. Germline V CDR1 and CDR2: SGHTA, FQGNSA. The CDR3 reads CASSLLATTDTQYF. The CDR3 nucleotides are TGTGCCAGCAGCTTGCTAGCTACCACAGATACGCAGTATTTT.

The gene calls are TRBV28 and TRBJ1-1; TRBD1 might be the D (5 bases). Trimming pared 5 bases from V and 4 bases from J, leaving 11 bases between. This CDR3 is 13 amino acids long. The germline gives CDR1 MDHEN, CDR2 SYDVKM. CDR3 protein: CASSRGVSTEAFF. As DNA, the CDR3 is TGTGCCAGCAGTAGAGGGGTTAGCACTGAAGCTTTCTTT.

This clonotype was seen a handful of times. The DNA of the CDR3 is TGTGCCAGCAGCTTCCCAAGAATGTTAACGGCTGAGCAGTTCTTC. Translating it yields CASSFPRMLTAEQFF. The chain joins TRBV7-9 to TRBJ2-1; D gene unclear. Germline lookup yields CDR1 SEHNR and CDR2 FQNEAQ (reference sequence). V shed 3 bases and J shed 9 bases, with 18 bases lying between them. The CDR3 totals 15 residues.

The J gene is TRBJ2-7, the V gene TRBV12-3 or TRBV12-4, with D possibly being TRBD2 (6 bases). Trimming stripped 5 bases from V and 5 bases from J, with 13 bases between. The CDR3 is 13 amino acids. The DNA of the CDR3 is TGTGCCAGCAGTGATCACGGGGAGGACGAGCAGTACTTC. Its translation is CASSDHGEDEQYF.

The chain carries TRBV4-2 and TRBJ1-1; D not certain. Germline-derived CDR1 and CDR2 are LGHNA and YNFKEQ. The CDR3 is 17 amino acids. The ends were cut back, 0 bases at V and 7 bases at J, with 21 bases in the middle. The CDR3 protein is CASSQEPTSTAPFEAFF. The CDR3 DNA follows: TGTGCCAGCAGCCAAGAGCCTACCTCGACTGCGCCTTTTGAAGCTTTCTTT.

This clonotype was seen only a few times. The chain combines TRBV11-1 with TRBJ1-1, with 9 bases aligning to TRBD1. This CDR3 is 17 amino acids long. Germline CDR1 is SGHAT and CDR2 is FQDESV (reference sequence). The junction had 11 bases not matched to a gene; V was cut back by 5 bases and J by 1 base. The CDR3 DNA follows: TGTGCCAGCAGCCCCCGCGGAAGGACAGGGGAGAACACTGAAGCTTTCTTT. Residues: CASSPRGRTGENTEAFF.

This clonotype was found a few times. V and J are TRBV10-1 and TRBJ2-1; D gene uncertain. The germline CDR1 and CDR2 sequences are WNHNN and SYGVQD (reference sequence). Trimming removed 0 bases from V and 0 bases from J, with 9 bases in between. The CDR3 runs to 16 residues. CDR3 coding DNA: TGCGCCAGCAGTGAGTCGGTCAGCCGCTCCTACAATGAGCAGTTCTTC. It encodes CASSESVSRSYNEQFF.

This clonotype was seen only a few times. The rearrangement joins TRBV20-1 to TRBJ2-3, with 15 positions matching TRBD2. The CDR3 has 16 amino acids. Germline CDR1 reads DFQATT; CDR2 reads SNEGSKA (reference sequence). Trimming removed 6 bases from V and 4 bases from J; junction bases left unmatched: 8. The CDR3 region is CSAAGTSGGRSDTQYF. The CDR3 DNA sequence: TGCAGTGCAGCCGGGACTAGCGGGGGGCGATCAGATACGCAGTATTTT.

This clonotype occurred a few times. The rearrangement joins TRBV3-1 to TRBJ2-7, with 7 bases matching TRBD2. Germline loops: CDR1 LGHDT, CDR2 YNNKEL (reference sequence). CDR3 length equals 13 residues. Germline trimming cut 2 bases from V and 5 bases from J; bases unmatched to any gene: 3. The CDR3 DNA reads as TGTGCCAGCAGCCAAAAGACTAGCAACGAGCAGTACTTC. It encodes CASSQKTSNEQYF.

This chain connects TRBV6-2 or TRBV6-3 to TRBJ2-7; D is perhaps TRBD2 (5 bases). CDR3 length: 15 residues. CDR1 is MNHEY, CDR2 SVGEGT, per germline. The V and J ends lost 2 bases and 1 base respectively, with 12 bases between them. The CDR3 sequence: CASSYPTPGSYEQYF. The CDR3 DNA reads as TGTGCCAGCAGTTACCCGACCCCGGGGTCCTACGAGCAGTACTTC.

This clonotype showed up just a few times. The chain joins TRBV6-2 or TRBV6-3 to TRBJ2-3, with 9 bases lining up with TRBD1. Germline V gene data show CDR1 as MNHEY and CDR2 as SVGEGT. The CDR3 contains 16 residues. Trimming at V came to 5 bases and at J to 4 bases, leaving 10 bases not matched to a gene. The CDR3 region is CASSLRDREFPDTQYF. The CDR3 DNA is TGTGCCAGCAGTCTACGGGACAGGGAATTTCCAGATACGCAGTATTTT.